A single sample is the source of the 29 T cell receptor beta chains below, sequenced in a study of graft-versus-host responses after intestinal transplantation. Measured with immunoSEQ multiplex PCR; TCRdb has only the in-frame clones, and not every one. The sample holds 25,000 to 30,000 clones, around 95% seen once. Sample: PBMCs, taken roughly 32 days after intestinal transplant. The receptor set was obtained from a human patient who received an intestinal transplant, so some T cells may come from the graft donor.

The genes are TRBV6-1 and TRBJ1-1; a weak D match, TRBD1 (5 bases). Germline V gene lookup returns CDR1 MNHNS and CDR2 SASEGT. This CDR3 is built from 15 residues. V lost 3 bases to trimming and J lost 4 bases, with 15 bases between them. The CDR3 nucleotides read TGTGCCAGCAGTGAGCCTAGGACGGGACCCACTGAAGCTTTCTTT. Translating gives CASSEPRTGPTEAFF.

The chain uses TRBV27 and TRBJ1-3; no definite D call. Germline V gene lookup returns CDR1 MNHEY and CDR2 SMNVEV (reference sequence). The V gene lost 0 bases and the J gene lost 0 bases, with 12 bases spanning the gap. The CDR3 sequence is 17 residues long. The CDR3, as DNA: TGTGCCAGCAGTTTATCGTCTGTGACACCCTCTGGAAACACCATATATTTT. As protein: CASSLSSVTPSGNTIYF.

This chain connects TRBV6-1 to TRBJ1-5, with 8 bases fitting TRBD1. The CDR3 is 15 amino acids. The J segment lost 5 bases and the V segment lost 3 bases, leaving 6 bases of the junction unmatched. In germline, CDR1 is MNHNS, CDR2 SASEGT. CDR3: CASSDDRGLDQPQHF. For the CDR3, the DNA is TGTGCCAGCAGTGACGACAGGGGATTGGATCAGCCCCAGCATTTT.

DNA for the CDR3: TGTGCCAGCAGCCAACGGCAAGTCCCCACTTGGTCACCCCTCCACTTT. Encoded protein: CASSQRQVPTWSPLHF. V gene TRBV11-2 combines with J gene TRBJ1-6, with unresolved D. Trimming cost V 5 bases and J 10 bases, with 21 bases left between them. Per germline, CDR1 SGHAT and CDR2 FQNNGV. CDR3 size: 16 residues.

The table lists this clone with a few counts. The chain carries TRBV6-6 and TRBJ1-1; maybe TRBD1 (5 bases). The V gene's germline CDR1 is MNHNY and CDR2 SVGAGI (reference sequence). V lost 0 bases, J lost 5 bases, and 7 bases lay in between. The CDR3 sequence is 13 residues long. CDR3 loop: CASSYSTATEAFF. CDR3 sequence (DNA): TGTGCCAGCAGTTACTCGACAGCAACTGAAGCTTTCTTT.

The chain employs TRBV11-2 and TRBJ2-7; TRBD2 matches 13 bases. The CDR3 is 15 amino acids. V dropped 5 bases and J dropped 4; count of bases not matched to a gene: 5. Per germline, CDR1 SGHAT and CDR2 FQNNGV. In DNA form, the CDR3 reads TGTGCCAGCAGCAAACGACTAGCGGGGGGATACGAGCAGTACTTC. Its translation: CASSKRLAGGYEQYF.

The chain joins TRBV15 to TRBJ1-2, with D possibly matching TRBD1 (5 bases). Germline V gives CDR1 LNHNV, CDR2 YYDKDF (reference sequence). The CDR3 has 13 amino acids. Trimming removed 1 base at V and 4 bases at J, with 7 bases between. The CDR3 here is CATSRGRGYGYTF. The DNA for the CDR3 is TGTGCCACCAGCAGAGGAAGGGGCTATGGCTACACCTTC.

This rearrangement joins TRBV7-9 to TRBJ2-7; the D is unclear. Per germline, CDR1 SEHNR and CDR2 FQNEAQ (reference sequence). Between the trimmed V and J ends, which lost 5 bases and 7 bases, there was a span of 12 bases. This CDR3 contains 12 residues. CDR3 region: CASSPHLYEQYF. CDR3 sequence (DNA): TGTGCCAGCAGCCCCCATCTCTATGAGCAGTACTTC.

This clone appeared once. J is TRBJ2-7 and V is TRBV6-5; D is perhaps TRBD2 (6 bases). CDR1 is MNHEY and CDR2 is SVGAGI in the germline V gene. V was pared by 6 bases and J by 7 bases, with 19 bases between. This CDR3 spans 14 amino acids. CDR3 region: CASRPLAGKEEQYF. For the CDR3, the DNA is TGTGCCAGCAGACCTCTGGCGGGGAAGGAGGAGCAGTACTTC.

Notes on this clone: This CDR3 fails to terminate in the conserved phenylalanine or tryptophan, so it likely reflects a read error. The rearrangement uses TRBV4-3 and TRBJ1-1; D remains unclear. Per germline, CDR1 LGHNA and CDR2 YSLEER. The V end lost 3 bases, the J end lost 1 base, and 12 bases lay between the germline ends. The length of the CDR3 is 15 residues. CDR3 in amino acids: CASSQDPLGNTEAFL. The CDR3, as DNA: TGCGCCAGCAGCCAGGACCCTCTTGGGAACACTGAAGCTTTCCTT.

The gene calls are TRBV15 and TRBJ1-5; the match to TRBD1 covers 9 bases. V trimming: 5 bases; J trimming: 4 bases; junction bases outside the gene matches: 0. Germline V gene sequence: CDR1 LNHNV, CDR2 YYDKDF (reference sequence). This CDR3 spans 13 amino acids. The CDR3 DNA follows: TGTGCCACCAGCGGACAGGGGAATCAGCCCCAGCATTTT. It is translated as CATSGQGNQPQHF. The full variable domain, its missing parts supplied by reference TRBV15 and TRBJ1-5, is DAMVIQNPRYQVTQFGKPVTLSCSQTLNHNVMYWYQQKSSQAPKLLFHYYDKDFNNEADTPDNFQSRRPNTSFCFLDIRSPGLGDTAMYLCATSGQGNQPQHFGDGTRLSIL.

The chain recombines TRBV7-2 with TRBJ1-4, with 10 bases aligning to TRBD1. The CDR3 loop spans 16 amino acids. Germline-derived CDR1 and CDR2 are SGHTA and FQGNSA. V shed 5 bases, J shed 4 bases, and the junction held 7 bases outside the gene matches. The CDR3 sequence: CASSPGTGDLNEKLFF. The DNA for the CDR3 is TGTGCCAGCAGCCCTGGGACAGGGGACCTTAATGAAAAACTGTTTTTT. Together with reference TRBV7-2 and TRBJ1-4, the CDR3 gives the full variable domain: GAGVSQSPSNKVTEKGKDVELRCDPISGHTALYWYRQSLGQGLEFLIYFQGNSAPDKSGLPSDRFSAERTGGSVSTLTIQRTQQEDSAVYLCASSPGTGDLNEKLFFGSGTQLSVL.

The V call is TRBV11-2, the J call TRBJ2-1; 8 positions agree with TRBD2. This CDR3 spans 13 amino acids. The trim removed 2 bases at V and 6 bases at J, leaving 0 bases unmatched. Germline V gene lookup returns CDR1 SGHAT and CDR2 FQNNGV. CDR3 amino acids: CASSLREGNEQFF. CDR3 DNA sequence: TGTGCCAGCAGCTTACGGGAGGGCAATGAGCAGTTCTTC.

This chain joins TRBV29-1 and TRBJ2-1; either TRBD1 or TRBD2 may supply D (6 bases each). From germline, CDR1 is SQVTM and CDR2 ANQGSEA. CDR3 length: 13 residues. V lost 3 bases to trimming and J lost 10 bases, with 16 bases between them. As DNA, the CDR3 is TGCAGCGTTGAGGGGTGGGGGGCAGCGGAGCAGTTCTTC. Translation: CSVEGWGAAEQFF.

The chain links TRBV30 to TRBJ1-2; D not resolved. Per the germline V gene, CDR1 is GTSNPN and CDR2 is SVGIG (reference sequence). This CDR3 is built from 11 residues. Trimming took 3 bases from V and 6 from J, leaving 8 bases between them. CDR3 protein: CAWRVLDGYTF. CDR3 in DNA: TGTGCCTGGAGAGTTTTAGATGGCTACACCTTC.

The chain couples TRBV28 to TRBJ2-5; D gene unclear. The CDR3 has 13 residues. Germline lookup yields CDR1 MDHEN and CDR2 SYDVKM. V gave up 3 bases and J gave up 4 bases, with 9 bases separating them. The CDR3 nucleotides are TGTGCCAGCAGTTTTTGGCCAGGAGAGACCCAGTACTTC. Its protein is CASSFWPGETQYF.

V usage is TRBV2 and J usage is TRBJ2-1; 9 nucleotides match TRBD2. CDR1 is SNHLY and CDR2 is FYNNEI in the germline V gene. V was pared by 7 bases and J by 0 bases, with 7 bases of the junction left unmatched. There are 16 residues in the CDR3. CDR3 DNA: TGTGCCAGCAATAGGCTAGCGGGGAGCTCCTACAATGAGCAGTTCTTC. Protein: CASNRLAGSSYNEQFF.

The chain carries TRBV5-8 and TRBJ2-3; D possibly uses TRBD1 or TRBD2 (6 bases each). The CDR3 length is 16 residues. Trimming stripped 4 bases from V and 5 bases from J, with 20 bases between. Germline V gene lookup returns CDR1 SGHTS and CDR2 YDEGEE. CDR3 residues: CASSPRTGAWGDTQYF. The CDR3 DNA follows: TGTGCCAGCAGCCCTCGAACGGGGGCCTGGGGAGATACGCAGTATTTT. The whole variable domain, remainder taken from reference TRBV5-8 and TRBJ2-3, is EAGVTQSPTHLIKTRGQQATLRCSPISGHTSVYWYQQALGLGLQFLLWYDEGEERNRGNFPPRFSGRQFPNYSSELNVNALELEDSALYLCASSPRTGAWGDTQYFGPGTRLTVL.

The chain recombines TRBV7-9 with TRBJ2-2; TRBD2 matches at 7 bases. With 2 bases clipped from V and 6 bases from J, the junction kept 0 bases outside the gene matches. This CDR3 region has 13 residues. Germline V gene data show CDR1 as SEHNR and CDR2 as FQNEAQ (reference sequence). The CDR3 DNA is TGTGCCAGCAGCTTAACTAGCGCCGGGGAGCTGTTTTTT. Translated, it gives CASSLTSAGELFF. Full variable domain (missing parts from reference TRBV7-9 and TRBJ2-2): DTGVSQNPRHKITKRGQNVTFRCDPISEHNRLYWYRQTLGQGPEFLTYFQNEAQLEKSRLLSDRFSAERPKGSFSTLEIQRTEQGDSAMYLCASSLTSAGELFFGEGSRLTVL.

The J gene is TRBJ1-4, the V gene TRBV4-1; 9 positions agree with TRBD1. Germline lookup yields CDR1 MGHRA and CDR2 YSYEKL. This CDR3 region has 16 residues. The junction had 6 bases not matched to a gene; V was cut back by 0 bases and J by 7 bases. CDR3 coding DNA: TGCGCCAGCAGCCAAGATGGAACAGGGGGCGTTGAAAAACTGTTTTTT. Amino acid sequence: CASSQDGTGGVEKLFF.

The genes are TRBV30 and TRBJ1-5; D perhaps matches TRBD1 (5 bases). The CDR3 is made up of 15 amino acids. Germline V CDR1 and CDR2: GTSNPN, SVGIG (reference sequence). V was pared by 1 base and J by 1 base, with 11 bases between. The CDR3 is CAWSEGVVSNQPQHF. The DNA for the CDR3 is TGTGCCTGGAGTGAAGGGGTCGTAAGCAATCAGCCCCAGCATTTT.

The CDR3 DNA reads TGTGCCAGCAGCATTGGGGGACAAAACTACGAGCAGTACTTC. This translates into CASSIGGQNYEQYF. This chain links TRBV6-1 with TRBJ2-7, with TRBD1 as a possible D gene (6 bases). This CDR3 has 14 amino acids. In germline, CDR1 is MNHNS, CDR2 SASEGT. Trimming stripped 6 bases from V and 3 bases from J, with 15 bases between.

This chain uses TRBV2 with TRBJ1-4; no clear D. This CDR3 is 13 amino acids long. Trimming took 8 bases from V and 8 from J, leaving 15 bases between them. CDR1 is SNHLY, CDR2 FYNNEI, per germline. Here the CDR3 reads CASSPGLKEKLFF. In nucleotides, the CDR3 is TGTGCCAGCTCCCCGGGCCTGAAGGAAAAACTGTTTTTT.

The V call is TRBV11-2, the J call TRBJ2-7, with 8 bases identical to TRBD1. CDR1 is SGHAT and CDR2 is FQNNGV in the germline V gene. The CDR3 is 14 amino acids. V shed 5 bases and J 1 base; nucleotides not matched to a gene: 4. Here the CDR3 DNA reads TGTGCCAGCAGCCACGGACAGGGTTCCTACGAGCAGTACTTC. Translating gives CASSHGQGSYEQYF. Full variable domain (missing parts from reference TRBV11-2 and TRBJ2-7): EAGVAQSPRYKIIEKRQSVAFWCNPISGHATLYWYQQILGQGPKLLIQFQNNGVVDDSQLPKDRFSAERLKGVDSTLKIQPAKLEDSAVYLCASSHGQGSYEQYFGPGTRLTVT.

The count of this clone is one. One end of the junction is discordant with germline, which a read error may explain. The chain employs TRBV5-1 and TRBJ2-7; perhaps TRBD1 as D (5 bases). Looked up from germline, CDR1 is SGHRS and CDR2 is YFSETQ. CDR3 length: 14 amino acids. CDR3 bases: TGCGCCAGCAGCTTGGGGCAGGGCGGAATTATCAGACACTTC. Translation: CASSLGQGGIIRHF.

The V gene is TRBV5-1, the J gene TRBJ1-2; D not certain. V was pared by 4 bases and J by 4 bases, with 8 bases between. Germline CDR1 and CDR2: SGHRS and YFSETQ. This CDR3 contains 12 residues. The CDR3 sequence is CASSLDTYGYTF. The CDR3 DNA sequence: TGCGCCAGCAGCCTTGACACCTATGGCTACACCTTC.

The chain is built from TRBV4-1 and TRBJ2-1, with TRBD2 matching 9 bases. Trimming at V came to 1 base and at J to 2 bases, leaving 0 bases not matched to a gene. This CDR3 has 15 amino acids. Germline-derived CDR1 and CDR2 are MGHRA and YSYEKL. CDR3 loop: CASSQGLAAYNEQFF. The CDR3, as DNA: TGCGCCAGCAGCCAAGGACTAGCGGCCTACAATGAGCAGTTCTTC.

This chain uses TRBV28 with TRBJ1-5; a possible D gene is TRBD1 (5 bases). The length of the CDR3 is 16 residues. Germline CDR1 MDHEN, CDR2 SYDVKM. Trimming left V 4 bases short and J 0 bases short, with 13 bases between. The CDR3 sequence: CASSSLGTDSNQPQHF. The CDR3 coding sequence is TGTGCCAGCAGTTCCCTCGGGACCGATAGCAATCAGCCCCAGCATTTT.

The chain links TRBV10-3 to TRBJ2-7; 9 bases are a match to TRBD2. Germline CDR1 ENHRY, CDR2 SYGVKD. There are 15 residues in the CDR3. The junction had 7 bases not matched to a gene; V was cut back by 3 bases and J by 4 bases. CDR3 in DNA: TGTGCCATCAGTGAATCGCGGGGGGGCCGATACGAGCAGTACTTC. Amino acid sequence: CAISESRGGRYEQYF.